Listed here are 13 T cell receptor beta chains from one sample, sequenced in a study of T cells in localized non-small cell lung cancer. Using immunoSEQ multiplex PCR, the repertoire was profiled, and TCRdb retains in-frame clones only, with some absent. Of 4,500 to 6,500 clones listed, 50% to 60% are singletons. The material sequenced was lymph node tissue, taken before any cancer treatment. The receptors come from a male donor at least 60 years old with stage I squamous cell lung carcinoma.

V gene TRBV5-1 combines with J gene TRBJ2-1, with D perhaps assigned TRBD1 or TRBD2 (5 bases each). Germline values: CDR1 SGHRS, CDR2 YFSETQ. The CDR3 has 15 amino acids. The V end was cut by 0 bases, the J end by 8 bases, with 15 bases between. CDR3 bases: TGCGCCAGCAGCTTGGGACTCGGGGCGGAGGATGAGCAGTTCTTC. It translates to CASSLGLGAEDEQFF.

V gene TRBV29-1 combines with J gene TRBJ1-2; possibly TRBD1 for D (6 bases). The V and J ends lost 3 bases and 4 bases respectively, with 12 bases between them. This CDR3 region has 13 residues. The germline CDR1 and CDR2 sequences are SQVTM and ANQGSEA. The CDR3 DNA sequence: TGCAGCGTTGATGAGGGGGGTGGCTATGGCTACACCTTC. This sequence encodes CSVDEGGGYGYTF.

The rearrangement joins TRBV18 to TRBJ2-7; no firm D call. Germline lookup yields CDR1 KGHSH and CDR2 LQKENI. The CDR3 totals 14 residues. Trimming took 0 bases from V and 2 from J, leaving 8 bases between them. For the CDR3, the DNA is TGTGCCAGCTCACCACCAGAGGCCACCTACGAGCAGTACTTC. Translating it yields CASSPPEATYEQYF. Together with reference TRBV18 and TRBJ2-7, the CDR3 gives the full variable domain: NAGVMQNPRHLVRRRGQEARLRCSPMKGHSHVYWYRQLPEEGLKFMVYLQKENIIDESGMPKERFSAEFPKEGPSILRIQQVVRGDSAAYFCASSPPEATYEQYFGPGTRLTVT.

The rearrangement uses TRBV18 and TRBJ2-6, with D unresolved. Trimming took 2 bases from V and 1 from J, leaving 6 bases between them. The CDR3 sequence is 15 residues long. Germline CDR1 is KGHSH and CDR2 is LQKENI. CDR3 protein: CASSPDLSGANVLTF. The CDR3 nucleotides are TGTGCCAGCTCACCAGACCTGTCTGGGGCCAACGTCCTGACTTTC. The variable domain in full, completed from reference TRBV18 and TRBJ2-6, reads NAGVMQNPRHLVRRRGQEARLRCSPMKGHSHVYWYRQLPEEGLKFMVYLQKENIIDESGMPKERFSAEFPKEGPSILRIQQVVRGDSAAYFCASSPDLSGANVLTFGAGSRLTVL.

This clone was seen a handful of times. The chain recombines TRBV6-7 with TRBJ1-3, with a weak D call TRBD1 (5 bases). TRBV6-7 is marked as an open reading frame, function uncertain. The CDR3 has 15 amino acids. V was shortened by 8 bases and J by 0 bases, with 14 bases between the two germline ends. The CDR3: CASRDGGISGNTIYF. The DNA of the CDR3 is TGTGCCAGCCGGGACGGGGGGATCTCTGGAAACACCATATATTTT.

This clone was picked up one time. Here the CDR3 reads CASSSTFPGEQYF. The CDR3 DNA reads as TGTGCCAGCAGTTCAACTTTTCCAGGCGAGCAGTACTTC. The gene calls are TRBV6-8 and TRBJ2-7; D is unclear. This CDR3 comprises 13 residues. The V end lost 4 bases, the J end lost 6 bases, and 13 bases lay between the germline ends. Germline-derived CDR1 and CDR2 are MNHGY and SAAAGT.

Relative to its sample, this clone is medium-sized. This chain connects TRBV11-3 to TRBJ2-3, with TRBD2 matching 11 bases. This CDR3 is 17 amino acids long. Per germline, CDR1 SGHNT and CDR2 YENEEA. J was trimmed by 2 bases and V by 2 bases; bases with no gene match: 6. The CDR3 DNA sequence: TGTGCCAGCAGCTTAAGGCTAGCGGGAGGACCCACAGATACGCAGTATTTT. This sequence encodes CASSLRLAGGPTDTQYF.

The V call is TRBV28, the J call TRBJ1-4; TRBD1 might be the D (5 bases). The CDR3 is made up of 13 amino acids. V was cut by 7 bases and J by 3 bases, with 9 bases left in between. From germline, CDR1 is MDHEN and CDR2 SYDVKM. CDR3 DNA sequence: TGTGCCAGCAAGCGAGGGGCTAATGAAAAACTGTTTTTT. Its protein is CASKRGANEKLFF.

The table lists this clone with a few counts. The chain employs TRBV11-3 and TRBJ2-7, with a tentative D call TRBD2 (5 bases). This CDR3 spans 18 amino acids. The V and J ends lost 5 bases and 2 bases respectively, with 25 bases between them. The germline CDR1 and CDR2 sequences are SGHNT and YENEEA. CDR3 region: CASSPLTGITVMTYEQYF. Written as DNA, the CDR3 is TGTGCCAGCAGCCCCCTAACCGGGATCACCGTGATGACCTACGAGCAGTACTTC.

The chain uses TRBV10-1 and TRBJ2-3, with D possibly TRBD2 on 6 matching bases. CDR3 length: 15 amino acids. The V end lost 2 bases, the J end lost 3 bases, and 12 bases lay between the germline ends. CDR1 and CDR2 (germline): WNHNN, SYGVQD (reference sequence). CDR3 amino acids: CASSEQLADTDTQYF. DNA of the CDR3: TGCGCCAGCAGTGAGCAGTTAGCGGATACAGATACGCAGTATTTT.

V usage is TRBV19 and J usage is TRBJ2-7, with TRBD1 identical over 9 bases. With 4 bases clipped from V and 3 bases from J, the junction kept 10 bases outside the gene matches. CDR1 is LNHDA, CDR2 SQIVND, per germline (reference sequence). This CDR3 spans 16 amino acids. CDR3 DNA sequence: TGTGCCAGTAGTAATCGACCGGGACAGGGATACTACGAGCAGTACTTC. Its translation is CASSNRPGQGYYEQYF.

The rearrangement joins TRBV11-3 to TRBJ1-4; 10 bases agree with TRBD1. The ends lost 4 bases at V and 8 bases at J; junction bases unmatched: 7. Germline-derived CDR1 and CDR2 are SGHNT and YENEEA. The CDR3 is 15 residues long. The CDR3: CASSSMGTGEEKLFF. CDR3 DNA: TGTGCCAGCAGCTCGATGGGGACAGGGGAAGAAAAACTGTTTTTT.

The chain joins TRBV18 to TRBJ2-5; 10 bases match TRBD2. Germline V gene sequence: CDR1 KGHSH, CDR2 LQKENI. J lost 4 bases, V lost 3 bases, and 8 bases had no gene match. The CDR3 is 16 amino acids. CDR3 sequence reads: CASSPGAGGPGETQYF. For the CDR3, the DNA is TGTGCCAGCTCACCGGGAGCGGGAGGGCCTGGAGAGACCCAGTACTTC.